These T cell receptor beta chains were read from a single sample in a study of cytomegalovirus exposure and HLA in healthy donors. Clones were sequenced by immunoSEQ multiplex PCR, and TCRdb holds only the in-frame ones, with some missing. The table records around 180,000 clones, 65% to 75% of them present only once. Sample: PBMCs. These receptors originate from a girl between 10 and 17 years old in good health and CMV-seronegative. Both conserved end residues are part of each CDR3. A D gene is named only where the DNA matches it firmly. Clone size, where shown, is once, few, many, or a class for clones that have expanded.

abundance: .
d_gene: .
v_gene: TRBV5-6
j_gene: TRBJ1-5
CDR3nt: TGTGCCAGCAGCGAGGGCAGGCACCAGCCCCAGCATTTT
CDR3aa: CASSEGRHQPQHF

abundance: .
d_gene: .
v_gene: TRBV5-6
j_gene: TRBJ2-2
CDR3nt: TGTGCCAGCAGCTTGGTACAGACGAACACCGGGGAGCTGTTTTTT
CDR3aa: CASSLVQTNTGELFF

abundance: .
d_gene: .
v_gene: TRBV14
j_gene: TRBJ2-1
CDR3nt: TGTGCCAGCAGCGACAGGCCCCTCCGGTACAATGAGCAGTTCTTC
CDR3aa: CASSDRPLRYNEQFF

abundance: .
d_gene: .
v_gene: TRBV27
j_gene: TRBJ1-5
CDR3nt: TGTGCCAGCAGTCCCCAGACAGGCGTCAATCAGCCCCAGCATTTT
CDR3aa: CASSPQTGVNQPQHF

abundance: .
d_gene: .
v_gene: TRBV27
j_gene: TRBJ2-7
CDR3nt: TGTGCCAGCAGTTTTAGGAGACAGTCTTACGAGCAGTACTTC
CDR3aa: CASSFRRQSYEQYF

abundance: .
d_gene: TRBD2
v_gene: TRBV5-1
j_gene: TRBJ2-1
CDR3nt: TGCGCCAGCAGCTTGGGACTAGCGGGGGATAGAAATGAGCAGTTCTTC
CDR3aa: CASSLGLAGDRNEQFF

abundance: .
d_gene: TRBD2
v_gene: TRBV9
j_gene: TRBJ2-1
CDR3nt: TGTGCCAGCAGCGTAGACGAGCGGGGGGCGGGGAATGAGCAGTTCTTC
CDR3aa: CASSVDERGAGNEQFF

abundance: .
d_gene: TRBD1
v_gene: TRBV12-5
j_gene: TRBJ1-5
CDR3nt: TGTGCTAGTGGTTCGACAGGGGGGGATATCGTACCCCAGCATTTT
CDR3aa: CASGSTGGDIVPQHF

abundance: .
d_gene: .
v_gene: TRBV7-9
j_gene: TRBJ1-1
CDR3nt: TGTGCCAGCAGCCCTTTGCAGGGTAGGGACACTGAAGCTTTCTTT
CDR3aa: CASSPLQGRDTEAFF

abundance: once
d_gene: TRBD1
v_gene: TRBV28
j_gene: TRBJ1-1
CDR3nt: TGTGCCAGCAGTCTTAGGACAGGGAACACTGAAGCTTTCTTT
CDR3aa: CASSLRTGNTEAFF

abundance: .
d_gene: TRBD1
v_gene: TRBV19
j_gene: TRBJ1-1
CDR3nt: TGTGCCAGTAGTGTCGGGACAGGGTTGGGTCGGGGCACTGAAGCTTTCTTT
CDR3aa: CASSVGTGLGRGTEAFF

abundance: .
d_gene: TRBD1
v_gene: TRBV15
j_gene: TRBJ2-6
CDR3nt: TGTGCCACCAGCAGAAGGACAGGCGACTCTGGGGCCAACGTCCTGACTTTC
CDR3aa: CATSRRTGDSGANVLTF

abundance: .
d_gene: .
v_gene: TRBV12-5
j_gene: TRBJ1-5
CDR3nt: TGTGCTAGTGCCCTGGGGGGATATGTATACCAGCCCCAGCATTTT
CDR3aa: CASALGGYVYQPQHF

abundance: .
d_gene: .
v_gene: TRBV4-1
j_gene: TRBJ1-5
CDR3nt: TGCGCCAGCAGCCCCGGGGGGGTAGTGCCCCAGCATTTT
CDR3aa: CASSPGGVVPQHF

abundance: few
d_gene: .
v_gene: TRBV12-5
j_gene: TRBJ2-1
CDR3nt: TGTGCTAGTGGTTTGGAAGCGGGCCTCTACAATGAGCAGTTCTTC
CDR3aa: CASGLEAGLYNEQFF

abundance: .
d_gene: TRBD1
v_gene: TRBV5-1
j_gene: TRBJ2-3
CDR3nt: TGCGCCAGCAGCCTTCTACAGGGGGCGGATACGCAGTATTTT
CDR3aa: CASSLLQGADTQYF

abundance: few
d_gene: TRBD2
v_gene: TRBV9
j_gene: TRBJ2-1
CDR3nt: TGTGCCAGCAGCGTAGGGCTAGCGGGGGGGAATGAGCAGTTCTTC
CDR3aa: CASSVGLAGGNEQFF

abundance: few
d_gene: TRBD1
v_gene: TRBV30
j_gene: TRBJ1-6
CDR3nt: TGTGCCTGGAGGAAACAGGGGGCGGATTCACCCCTCCACTTT
CDR3aa: CAWRKQGADSPLHF

abundance: .
d_gene: .
v_gene: TRBV5-5
j_gene: TRBJ2-7
CDR3nt: TGTGCCAGCAGCTTGGGTCCGACAACCTACGAGCAGTACTTC
CDR3aa: CASSLGPTTYEQYF

abundance: .
d_gene: .
v_gene: TRBV11-1
j_gene: TRBJ1-1
CDR3nt: TGTGCCAGCAGCTTAGTCGGCGGGAACACTGAAGCTTTCTTT
CDR3aa: CASSLVGGNTEAFF

abundance: .
d_gene: .
v_gene: TRBV19
j_gene: TRBJ1-4
CDR3nt: TGTGCCAGTACCGGGGAGACGATTGAAAAACTGTTTTTT
CDR3aa: CASTGETIEKLFF

abundance: .
d_gene: .
v_gene: TRBV18
j_gene: TRBJ1-1
CDR3nt: TGTGCCAGCTCACCATCGACAACAAACACTGAAGCTTTCTTT
CDR3aa: CASSPSTTNTEAFF

abundance: .
d_gene: .
v_gene: TRBV6-1
j_gene: TRBJ1-6
CDR3nt: TGTGCCAGCAGTGCGACAGGAAACCGGTGGAATTCACCCCTCCACTTT
CDR3aa: CASSATGNRWNSPLHF

abundance: few
d_gene: TRBD1
v_gene: TRBV5-1
j_gene: TRBJ1-1
CDR3nt: TGCGCCAGCAGCCCGACAGGGGACGTAAGCACTGAAGCTTTCTTT
CDR3aa: CASSPTGDVSTEAFF

abundance: .
d_gene: .
v_gene: TRBV7-9
j_gene: TRBJ1-5
CDR3nt: TGTGCCAGCAGCTTATCACTGAGGGAAGGAGGTCAGCCCCAGCATTTT
CDR3aa: CASSLSLREGGQPQHF

abundance: .
d_gene: .
v_gene: TRBV6-5
j_gene: TRBJ1-3
CDR3nt: TGTGCCAGCATTAAAACAGGGCCAGGAAACACCATATATTTT
CDR3aa: CASIKTGPGNTIYF

abundance: .
d_gene: TRBD1
v_gene: TRBV5-1
j_gene: TRBJ2-3
CDR3nt: TGCGCCAGCAGTCCTGGAGTCAGGGGGCACACAGATACGCAGTATTTT
CDR3aa: CASSPGVRGHTDTQYF

abundance: few
d_gene: TRBD1
v_gene: TRBV5-6
j_gene: TRBJ1-6
CDR3nt: TGTGCCAGCAGCCCCGGAATATCGGGACAGTATAATTCACCCCTCCACTTT
CDR3aa: CASSPGISGQYNSPLHF

abundance: few
d_gene: .
v_gene: TRBV19
j_gene: TRBJ1-1
CDR3nt: TGTGCCAGTAGTAGGGGGGTGAGCACTGAAGCTTTCTTT
CDR3aa: CASSRGVSTEAFF

abundance: .
d_gene: .
v_gene: TRBV19
j_gene: TRBJ2-7
CDR3nt: TGTGCCAGTAGTAATGGCCCCGGGTACGAGCAGTACTTC
CDR3aa: CASSNGPGYEQYF

abundance: .
d_gene: .
v_gene: TRBV5-1
j_gene: TRBJ2-5
CDR3nt: TGCGCCAGCAGCTCAGTTTACCCTCAAGAGACCCAGTACTTC
CDR3aa: CASSSVYPQETQYF

abundance: .
d_gene: .
v_gene: TRBV19
j_gene: TRBJ1-2
CDR3nt: TGTGCCAGTAGTAATCCCCCGGGAAAGGGCTACACCTTC
CDR3aa: CASSNPPGKGYTF

abundance: .
d_gene: TRBD1
v_gene: TRBV9
j_gene: TRBJ2-7
CDR3nt: TGTGCCAGCAGCATCGGACAGGGGGCCTCCTACGAGCAGTACTTC
CDR3aa: CASSIGQGASYEQYF

abundance: once
d_gene: TRBD1
v_gene: TRBV25-1
j_gene: TRBJ1-6
CDR3nt: TGTGCCAGCAGCCCAGGACAGGGTCCGAATTCACCCCTCCACTTT
CDR3aa: CASSPGQGPNSPLHF

abundance: .
d_gene: .
v_gene: TRBV11-2
j_gene: TRBJ1-2
CDR3nt: TGTGCCAGCAGCCGAACAGGTGTATGGGGCTACACCTTC
CDR3aa: CASSRTGVWGYTF

abundance: .
d_gene: .
v_gene: TRBV4-1
j_gene: TRBJ1-2
CDR3nt: TGCGCCAGCAGCCGAGAAGCGGGTATTGTTGTGGATGGCTACACCTTC
CDR3aa: CASSREAGIVVDGYTF

abundance: .
d_gene: .
v_gene: TRBV6-1
j_gene: TRBJ1-3
CDR3nt: TGTGCCAGCGGGGACTTTGGAAACACCATATATTTT
CDR3aa: CASGDFGNTIYF

abundance: .
d_gene: .
v_gene: TRBV5-1
j_gene: TRBJ1-1
CDR3nt: TGCGCCAGCAGGTACGTGTTTCAGGGGCCGAACACTGAAGCTTTCTTT
CDR3aa: CASRYVFQGPNTEAFF

abundance: .
d_gene: .
v_gene: TRBV11-1
j_gene: TRBJ2-3
CDR3nt: TGTGCCTGTCGACACAGGGAGAACACAGATACGCAGTATTTT
CDR3aa: CACRHRENTDTQYF

abundance: .
d_gene: .
v_gene: TRBV30
j_gene: TRBJ2-3
CDR3nt: TGTGCCTGGAGTTTTGGGGGCAGGGAAGCAGATACGCAGTATTTT
CDR3aa: CAWSFGGREADTQYF

abundance: .
d_gene: .
v_gene: TRBV27
j_gene: TRBJ2-1
CDR3nt: TGTGCCAGCAGTTTGACTAGGGGCTCCTACAATGAGCAGTTCTTC
CDR3aa: CASSLTRGSYNEQFF

abundance: .
d_gene: .
v_gene: TRBV21-1
j_gene: TRBJ1-2
CDR3nt: TGTGCCAGCAGCATGGGTGTGAGGGCCTATGGCTACACCTTC
CDR3aa: CASSMGVRAYGYTF

abundance: .
d_gene: .
v_gene: TRBV5-1
j_gene: TRBJ1-6
CDR3nt: TGCGCCAGCAGCTTGGGGAGTGTAACAAATTCACCCCTCCACTTT
CDR3aa: CASSLGSVTNSPLHF

abundance: .
d_gene: TRBD1
v_gene: TRBV5-1
j_gene: TRBJ2-7
CDR3nt: TGCGCCAGCAGCCCGACCGGGACAGGCACCTACGAGCAGTACTTC
CDR3aa: CASSPTGTGTYEQYF

abundance: .
d_gene: .
v_gene: TRBV4-1
j_gene: TRBJ2-2
CDR3nt: TGCGCCAGCAGCTCCAAGAGTACAGGGAGGAACACCGGGGAGCTGTTTTTT
CDR3aa: CASSSKSTGRNTGELFF

abundance: .
d_gene: TRBD1
v_gene: TRBV9
j_gene: TRBJ1-1
CDR3nt: TGTGCCAGCAGCTCGGGACAGCGGCGGAACACTGAAGCTTTCTTT
CDR3aa: CASSSGQRRNTEAFF

abundance: .
d_gene: .
v_gene: TRBV25-1
j_gene: TRBJ2-7
CDR3nt: TGTGCCAGCATCGGAGAGGACTACGAGCAGTACTTC
CDR3aa: CASIGEDYEQYF

abundance: .
d_gene: TRBD1
v_gene: TRBV5-1
j_gene: TRBJ1-2
CDR3nt: TGCGCCAGCAGCATAGGACAGGGGGGAAGGACCTATGGCTACACCTTC
CDR3aa: CASSIGQGGRTYGYTF

abundance: .
d_gene: .
v_gene: TRBV18
j_gene: TRBJ1-1
CDR3nt: TGTGCCAGCTCACCGCAAAACGGACAGAGCAACACTGAAGCTTTCTTT
CDR3aa: CASSPQNGQSNTEAFF

abundance: .
d_gene: .
v_gene: TRBV7-2
j_gene: TRBJ2-6
CDR3nt: TGTGCCAGCAGCCCAAGCGGAAATCTGGTCTCTGGGGCCAACGTCCTGACTTTC
CDR3aa: CASSPSGNLVSGANVLTF

abundance: .
d_gene: .
v_gene: TRBV6-5
j_gene: TRBJ1-2
CDR3nt: TGTGCCAGCAGGCGTGGACAGACCTATGGCTACACCTTC
CDR3aa: CASRRGQTYGYTF

abundance: .
d_gene: TRBD1
v_gene: TRBV7-9
j_gene: TRBJ1-1
CDR3nt: TGTGCCAGCAGCGTAGGGGGCGTGGAAGCTTTCTTT
CDR3aa: CASSVGGVEAFF

abundance: .
d_gene: TRBD2
v_gene: TRBV9
j_gene: TRBJ2-1
CDR3nt: TGTGCCAGCAGCGTAGGGCTAGCGGGGCTCTACAATGAGCAGTTCTTC
CDR3aa: CASSVGLAGLYNEQFF

abundance: .
d_gene: .
v_gene: TRBV5-1
j_gene: TRBJ2-1
CDR3nt: TGCGCCAGCAGCTTGGAATACGGGTTCAACAATGAGCAGTTCTTC
CDR3aa: CASSLEYGFNNEQFF